The 22 T cell receptor beta chains reported below all come from one sample, sequenced in a study of T cells in narcolepsy. TCRdb keeps only in-frame clones here, not all; method: immunoSEQ multiplex PCR. The sample includes about 37,000 clones, approximately 80% of them seen just once. The sequenced material came from memory (CD45RA-) CD4+ T cells from blood. These TCRs come from a human donor in good health.

As regards this clone: Because the CDR3 is missing its conserved closing phenylalanine or tryptophan, this is likely a read error. The chain carries TRBV7-3 and TRBJ1-5; D unclear. V was shortened by 4 bases and J by 6 bases, with 10 bases between the two germline ends. The CDR3 extends over 13 amino acids. Germline lookup yields CDR1 SGHTA and CDR2 FQGTGA. The CDR3, as DNA: TGTGCCAGCAGCTCCTCCTCCGGTCAGCCCCAGCATCTT. Its translation: CASSSSSGQPQHL.

V is TRBV7-3 and J is TRBJ2-3, with TRBD2 matching 10 bases. This CDR3 is built from 21 residues. Unmatched junction bases numbered 16, after V lost 1 base and J lost 0 bases. Germline V gives CDR1 SGHTA, CDR2 FQGTGA. In DNA form, the CDR3 reads TGTGCCAGCAGCTTAAGAGCGGGAGGGACGCTCGGAGGCCTTAGCACAGATACGCAGTATTTT. Encoded protein: CASSLRAGGTLGGLSTDTQYF.

The chain links TRBV6-5 to TRBJ2-7, with 12 bases fitting TRBD2. The J segment lost 7 bases and the V segment lost 6 bases, leaving 10 bases of the junction unmatched. Germline V gives CDR1 MNHEY, CDR2 SVGAGI. There are 15 residues in the CDR3. CDR3 sequence reads: CASSHGLAGTPEQYF. DNA of the CDR3: TGTGCCAGCAGCCACGGACTAGCGGGGACCCCTGAGCAGTACTTC.

The chain links TRBV27 to TRBJ2-3; D unclear. The CDR3 loop spans 15 amino acids. Trimming left V 1 base short and J 0 bases short, with 8 bases between. Germline V gene lookup returns CDR1 MNHEY and CDR2 SMNVEV (reference sequence). The CDR3 sequence is CASSLFLQSTDTQYF. Here the CDR3 DNA reads TGTGCCAGCAGTTTATTTCTCCAGAGCACAGATACGCAGTATTTT.

The V gene is TRBV2, the J gene TRBJ1-5; 10 bases agree with TRBD1. The CDR3 is 15 residues long. With V trimmed by 2 bases and J by 6 bases, 4 bases remained unmatched. The germline gives CDR1 SNHLY, CDR2 FYNNEI. The CDR3 protein is CASSEWDRGSQPQHF. The CDR3 DNA follows: TGTGCCAGCAGTGAATGGGACAGGGGTTCTCAGCCCCAGCATTTT. Based on the CDR3 plus reference TRBV2 and TRBJ1-5, the full variable domain is EPEVTQTPSHQVTQMGQEVILRCVPISNHLYFYWYRQILGQKVEFLVSFYNNEISEKSEIFDDQFSVERPDGSNFTLKIRSTKLEDSAMYFCASSEWDRGSQPQHFGDGTRLSIL.

A single count supports this clone. This chain connects TRBV30 to TRBJ2-4, with a weak D call TRBD2 (5 bases). The V end was cut by 4 bases, the J end by 0 bases, with 16 bases between. Germline lookup yields CDR1 GTSNPN and CDR2 SVGIG (reference sequence). There are 16 residues in the CDR3. The CDR3 sequence is CAWMPDYLLAKNIQYF. The CDR3 DNA follows: TGTGCCTGGATGCCCGACTACCTACTAGCCAAAAACATTCAGTACTTC.

The rearrangement links TRBV5-1 to TRBJ2-1, with TRBD2 matching 9 bases. After removal of 0 bases from V and 5 bases from J, the junction contained 12 bases not matched to a gene. Germline values: CDR1 SGHRS, CDR2 YFSETQ. The CDR3 totals 18 residues. CDR3 coding DNA: TGCGCCAGCAGCTTGGATTGGGCGGGAGGGCCAGGTAACAATGAGCAGTTCTTC. Translated, it gives CASSLDWAGGPGNNEQFF.

This clone appeared a single time. The chain links TRBV4-1 to TRBJ1-1, with D perhaps TRBD1 (6 bases). Germline V CDR1 and CDR2: MGHRA, YSYEKL. This CDR3 contains 14 residues. The V gene lost 1 base and the J gene lost 7 bases, with 13 bases spanning the gap. CDR3 nucleotides: TGCGCCAGCAGCCAAGCCAGGGGCATGGATGAAGCTTTCTTT. It encodes CASSQARGMDEAFF.

This chain links TRBV28 with TRBJ1-2, with 10 bases aligning to TRBD1. Trimming removed 6 bases from V and 5 bases from J; junction bases left unmatched: 3. The CDR3 contains 13 residues. Germline V gene data show CDR1 as MDHEN and CDR2 as SYDVKM. CDR3 loop: CASSGTGVYGYTF. DNA of the CDR3: TGTGCCAGCAGCGGGACAGGGGTTTATGGCTACACCTTC.

V usage is TRBV9 and J usage is TRBJ1-2, with D possibly TRBD1 on 5 matching bases. CDR1 SGDLS and CDR2 YYNGEE come from the germline V gene. The length of the CDR3 is 19 residues. V shed 2 bases and J shed 3 bases, with 26 bases lying between them. The CDR3 spells CASSVLGGRSIPDDYGYTF. The CDR3 DNA follows: TGTGCCAGCAGCGTCCTTGGGGGACGGAGCATACCCGACGACTATGGCTACACCTTC. The variable domain in full, with the rest retrieved from reference TRBV9 and TRBJ1-2, is DSGVTQTPKHLITATGQRVTLRCSPRSGDLSVYWYQQSLDQGLQFLIQYYNGEERAKGNILERFSAQQFPDLHSELNLSSLELGDSALYFCASSVLGGRSIPDDYGYTFGSGTRLTVV.

V gene TRBV4-1 combines with J gene TRBJ2-1, with a weak D call TRBD1 (5 bases). The CDR3 length is 15 residues. V lost 0 bases, J lost 0 bases, and 6 bases lay in between. Germline V lookup: CDR1 MGHRA, CDR2 YSYEKL. The CDR3 DNA is TGCGCCAGCAGCCAAGATAGGGGCTCCTACAATGAGCAGTTCTTC. Its protein is CASSQDRGSYNEQFF.

The chain has TRBV27 and TRBJ1-6; D unresolved. V shed 2 bases and J shed 7 bases, with 6 bases lying between them. The CDR3 has 13 residues. Germline CDR1 MNHEY, CDR2 SMNVEV (reference sequence). The DNA of the CDR3 is TGTGCCAGCAGTTTACTGTTAAATTCACCCCTCCACTTT. Translating it yields CASSLLLNSPLHF.

Of note for this clone: This is likely a read error, given that the CDR3 carries no conserved phenylalanine or tryptophan at its end. This sequence joins TRBV28 and TRBJ2-7; possibly TRBD1 for D (6 bases). The V end was cut by 3 bases, the J end by 3 bases, with 12 bases between. The CDR3 sequence is 14 residues long. Germline V gene data show CDR1 as MDHEN and CDR2 as SYDVKM. The CDR3 DNA is TGTGCCAGCAGTTTCCCCGGACAGAACTACGAGCAGTACCTC. Protein sequence: CASSFPGQNYEQYL.

The rearrangement uses TRBV6-1 and TRBJ2-5, with D perhaps TRBD1 or TRBD2 (6 bases each). The CDR3 consists of 14 residues. Germline-derived CDR1 and CDR2 are MNHNS and SASEGT. Trimming cost V 4 bases and J 1 base, with 10 bases left between them. Here the CDR3 DNA reads TGTGCCAGCAGTGCAACGGGGGCCCAAGAGACCCAGTACTTC. Its translation is CASSATGAQETQYF.

The CDR3 DNA follows: TGTGCCATCAGTGGAGCGGGAGGCCAAGAGACCCAGTACTTC. This gives the protein CAISGAGGQETQYF. The chain employs TRBV10-3 and TRBJ2-5; 9 bases agree with TRBD2. The germline V gene has CDR1 ENHRY and CDR2 SYGVKD. The junction had 1 base not matched to a gene; V was cut back by 4 bases and J by 1 base. The CDR3 loop spans 14 amino acids.

The CDR3 spells CASRWGSGAQYF. The DNA of the CDR3 is TGCGCCAGCAGGTGGGGGAGCGGGGCCCAGTACTTC. V usage is TRBV5-1 and J usage is TRBJ2-5; TRBD2 matches at 7 bases. CDR1 and CDR2 from the germline V gene are SGHRS and YFSETQ. The trim removed 5 bases at V and 9 bases at J, leaving 7 bases unmatched. The CDR3 length is 12 residues.

The rearrangement joins TRBV19 to TRBJ1-2; a possible D gene is TRBD1 (5 bases). V was pared by 4 bases and J by 2 bases, with 11 bases between. CDR1 and CDR2 from the germline V gene are LNHDA and SQIVND (reference sequence). This CDR3 spans 14 amino acids. CDR3 DNA sequence: TGTGCCAGTAGTAGACAGAGTTTAAACTATGGCTACACCTTC. Translation gives CASSRQSLNYGYTF. The whole variable domain, remainder taken from reference TRBV19 and TRBJ1-2, is DGGITQSPKYLFRKEGQNVTLSCEQNLNHDAMYWYRQDPGQGLRLIYYSQIVNDFQKGDIAEGYSVSREKKESFPLTVTSAQKNPTAFYLCASSRQSLNYGYTFGSGTRLTVV.

There are a few counts of this clone. This chain joins TRBV19 and TRBJ1-1; 10 bases map to TRBD1. Trimming took 4 bases from V and 1 from J; bases not matched to a gene: 6. CDR3 length: 16 amino acids. CDR1 is LNHDA, CDR2 SQIVND, per germline (reference sequence). In DNA form, the CDR3 reads TGTGCCAGTAGTACCCCATGGGACAGGGGGAACACTGAAGCTTTCTTT. It encodes CASSTPWDRGNTEAFF.

V gene TRBV6-1 combines with J gene TRBJ1-1; no definite D call. The germline V and J ends were trimmed by 0 bases and 1 base, with 3 bases remaining between them. CDR1 is MNHNS and CDR2 is SASEGT in the germline V gene. This CDR3 is 13 amino acids long. CDR3 in amino acids: CASSEAWNTEAFF. CDR3 DNA: TGTGCCAGCAGTGAAGCTTGGAACACTGAAGCTTTCTTT.

This chain joins TRBV5-4 and TRBJ1-2, with TRBD1 identical over 7 bases. Germline trimming cut 6 bases from V and 4 bases from J; bases unmatched to any gene: 9. In germline, CDR1 is SGHNT, CDR2 YYREEE (reference sequence). The CDR3 extends over 14 amino acids. CDR3 in amino acids: CASIPAGTAYGYTF. CDR3 coding DNA: TGTGCCAGCATCCCGGCCGGGACAGCCTATGGCTACACCTTC.

This chain links TRBV19 with TRBJ1-3, with D perhaps matching TRBD1 (5 bases). The germline gives CDR1 LNHDA, CDR2 SQIVND (reference sequence). The CDR3 is made up of 16 amino acids. Trimming shortened V by 1 base and J by 0 bases, and 10 bases separated the two germline ends. Here the CDR3 reads CASSIGGTSSGNTIYF. The CDR3 DNA is TGTGCCAGTAGTATAGGAGGGACCTCCTCTGGAAACACCATATATTTT.

V usage is TRBV7-9 and J usage is TRBJ2-1; D is perhaps TRBD1 or TRBD2 (5 bases each). V lost 4 bases to trimming and J lost 7 bases, with 14 bases between them. The CDR3 is made up of 14 amino acids. The germline V gene has CDR1 SEHNR and CDR2 FQNEAQ (reference sequence). In nucleotides, the CDR3 is TGTGCCAGCAGCTCCACCCGGGGCAGAAATGAGCAGTTCTTC. Encoded protein: CASSSTRGRNEQFF.